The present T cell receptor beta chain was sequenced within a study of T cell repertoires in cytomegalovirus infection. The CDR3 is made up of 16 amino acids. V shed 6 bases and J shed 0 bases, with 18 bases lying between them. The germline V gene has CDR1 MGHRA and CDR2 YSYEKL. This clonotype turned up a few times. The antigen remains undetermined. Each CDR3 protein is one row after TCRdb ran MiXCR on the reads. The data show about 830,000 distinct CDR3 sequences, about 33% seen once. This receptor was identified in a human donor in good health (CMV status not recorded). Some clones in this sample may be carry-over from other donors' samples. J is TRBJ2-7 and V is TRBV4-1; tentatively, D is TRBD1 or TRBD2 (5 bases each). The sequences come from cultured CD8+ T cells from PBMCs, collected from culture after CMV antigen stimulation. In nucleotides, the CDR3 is TGCGCCAGCAGTCCTCCTGCTGGGGACGGCTCCTACGAGCAGTACTTC. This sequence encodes CASSPPAGDGSYEQYF.